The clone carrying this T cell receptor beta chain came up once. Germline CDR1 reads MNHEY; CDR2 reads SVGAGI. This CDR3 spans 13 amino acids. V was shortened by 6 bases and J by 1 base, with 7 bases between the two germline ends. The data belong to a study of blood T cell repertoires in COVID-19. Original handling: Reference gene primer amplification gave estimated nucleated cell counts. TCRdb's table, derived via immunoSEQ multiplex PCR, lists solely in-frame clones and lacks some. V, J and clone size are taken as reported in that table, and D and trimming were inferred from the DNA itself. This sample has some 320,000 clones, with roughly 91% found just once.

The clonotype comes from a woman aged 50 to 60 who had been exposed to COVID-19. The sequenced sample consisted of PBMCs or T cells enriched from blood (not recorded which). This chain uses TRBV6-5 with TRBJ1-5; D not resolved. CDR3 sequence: CASSHNSNQPQHF. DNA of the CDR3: TGTGCCAGCAGCCACAACAGCAATCAGCCCCAGCATTTT.